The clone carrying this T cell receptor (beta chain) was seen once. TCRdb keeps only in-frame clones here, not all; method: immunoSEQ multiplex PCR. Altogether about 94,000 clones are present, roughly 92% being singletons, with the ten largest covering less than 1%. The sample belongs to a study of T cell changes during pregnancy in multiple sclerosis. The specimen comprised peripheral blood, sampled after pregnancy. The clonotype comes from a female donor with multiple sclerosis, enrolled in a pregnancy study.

CDR3 sequence (DNA): TGTGCCAGCAGCGTAGAAGAGGCGAGCTCCTACGAGCAGTACTTC. Translation: CASSVEEASSYEQYF. The V gene is TRBV9, the J gene TRBJ2-7, with D hard to call. CDR3 length equals 15 residues. In germline, CDR1 is SGDLS, CDR2 YYNGEE. Trimming removed 0 bases at V and 0 bases at J, with 10 bases between.